This TCR beta chain was observed in a study of OX40 agonist ivuxolimab in advanced cancers. Study-wide background: Of the participants, 40% had some prior anti-PD-1, anti-PD-L1 or anti-CTLA-4 therapy, which was allowed.

With respect to this clone: Its specificity is unknown.

Germline CDR1 and CDR2: SNHLY and FYNNEI. With 6 bases removed from V and 5 bases from J, the gap between germline ends came to 4 bases. This CDR3 is built from 10 residues. Method: immunoSEQ multiplex PCR; TCRdb's copy keeps in-frame clones and lacks some. The table records some 58,000 clones, approximately 88% of them present only once. Overall study findings and caveats: Averaged across samples, CD8+ T cells carried more expanded clones than CD4+ did.

This sequence originates from an adult with an advanced solid tumor such as melanoma, head and neck, liver or kidney cancer. The chain carries TRBV2 and TRBJ2-5; D gene ambiguous. Source: CD4+ or CD8+ T cells sorted from blood, taken in a trial of the OX40 agonist ivuxolimab. In nucleotides, the CDR3 is TGTGCCAGCAGCGGTGAGACCCAGTACTTC. It translates to CASSGETQYF.